This entry concerns a single TCR beta chain. Its antigen is not known. TCRdb keeps only in-frame clones here, not all; method: immunoSEQ multiplex PCR. The sample has approximately 18,000 clones; over 70% are singletons. This entry is derived from a study of somatic mutations in cytotoxic T cells in rheumatoid arthritis. Study conclusions and caveats: Patients with rheumatoid arthritis did not differ significantly from age-matched healthy controls in CD8+ T-cell clonality. Multiple comparisons were not accounted for in the slight TRBV07 underrepresentation seen in rheumatoid arthritis patients.

Germline V gives CDR1 MNHEY, CDR2 SVGAGI. Trimming shortened V by 6 bases and J by 1 base, and 10 bases separated the two germline ends. The CDR3 runs to 14 residues. The chain employs TRBV6-5 and TRBJ1-3; D is unclear. The source of this sequence is an adult with rheumatoid arthritis. Material for sequencing was CD8+ T cells sorted from blood. CDR3 amino acids: CASRTLNSGNTIYF. The CDR3 DNA reads TGTGCCAGCAGGACCCTTAATTCTGGAAACACCATATATTTT.